One and the same sample provided the 28 T cell receptor beta chains below, sequenced in a study of metastatic and nonmetastatic thyroid tumors. TCRdb used MiXCR to call clones anew from the PCR reads. The data contain nearly 25,000 clones, 10% to 15% of them singletons. No patient had received any treatment before thyroid surgery. Sequenced material: blood. The receptors were gathered from a female donor with papillary thyroid cancer or a benign thyroid nodule (not recorded which). Some clones in this sample may be carry-over from other donors' samples.

This clone is termed medium-sized. The rearrangement links TRBV6-1 to TRBJ2-7; tentative D call: TRBD2 (5 bases). With 5 bases removed from V and 0 bases from J, the gap between germline ends came to 17 bases. This CDR3 spans 16 amino acids. Per the germline V gene, CDR1 is MNHNS and CDR2 is SASEGT. The CDR3, as DNA: TGTGCCAGCAGTCCGTCCCCGGCGGGCTTCTCCTACGAGCAGTACTTC. Its protein product is CASSPSPAGFSYEQYF.

A few counts support this clone. The V call is TRBV9, the J call TRBJ2-5; no clear D. CDR3 length: 14 residues. Germline CDR1 reads SGDLS; CDR2 reads YYNGEE. Trimming took 0 bases from V and 4 from J, leaving 10 bases between them. CDR3 sequence reads: CASSVGRAAETQYF. CDR3 DNA sequence: TGTGCCAGCAGCGTAGGAAGGGCCGCAGAGACCCAGTACTTC.

There are many counts of this clone. J is TRBJ2-3 and V is TRBV20-1; either TRBD1 or TRBD2 may supply D (6 bases each). The V and J ends lost 5 bases and 4 bases respectively, with 19 bases between them. This CDR3 spans 15 amino acids. Germline V lookup: CDR1 DFQATT, CDR2 SNEGSKA (reference sequence). The CDR3 DNA reads TGCAGTGCTGACGGGGGCTCAAGGGGGGCAGATACGCAGTATTTT. This gives the protein CSADGGSRGADTQYF.

A remark on this clone: The sample holds other DNA sequences that translate to the same CDR3. The gene calls are TRBV5-1 and TRBJ2-2; the D gene is possibly TRBD2 (6 bases). The CDR3 is 17 amino acids. The V gene's germline CDR1 is SGHRS and CDR2 YFSETQ. V lost 0 bases, J lost 2 bases, and 14 bases lay in between. In DNA, the CDR3 is TGCGCCAGCAGCTTGGCGACTAGTGGGGCAAACACCGGGGAGCTGTTTTTT. This codes for CASSLATSGANTGELFF. The complete variable domain, with remaining parts taken from reference TRBV5-1 and TRBJ2-2, reads KAGVTQTPRYLIKTRGQQVTLSCSPISGHRSVSWYQQTPGQGLQFLFEYFSETQRNKGNFPGRFSGRQFSNSRSEMNVSTLELGDSALYLCASSLATSGANTGELFFGEGSRLTVL.

This clone was seen repeatedly, ten times or more. This rearrangement joins TRBV19 to TRBJ2-7; 7 bases fit TRBD2. The CDR3 length is 14 residues. The V segment lost 5 bases and the J segment 2 bases; nucleotides outside the gene matches: 6. CDR1 LNHDA and CDR2 SQIVND come from the germline V gene (reference sequence). CDR3 region: CASSVSGPAYEQYF. In nucleotides, the CDR3 is TGTGCCAGTAGTGTTAGCGGGCCAGCCTACGAGCAGTACTTC.

The sample holds many counts of this clone. The chain recombines TRBV10-3 with TRBJ2-1; D is perhaps TRBD2 (6 bases). The ends were cut back, 0 bases at V and 0 bases at J, with 12 bases in the middle. In germline, CDR1 is ENHRY, CDR2 SYGVKD. This CDR3 is 17 amino acids long. CDR3 in DNA: TGTGCCATCAGTGAGTCGGGACTGGCAAGCTCCTACAATGAGCAGTTCTTC. Translated: CAISESGLASSYNEQFF.

This clone was counted many times. The rearrangement uses TRBV7-9 and TRBJ1-1; D gene ambiguous. Germline loops: CDR1 SEHNR, CDR2 FQNEAQ (reference sequence). V was cut by 5 bases and J by 7 bases, with 14 bases left in between. The CDR3 has 13 amino acids. This CDR3 is CASSRVQAGEAFF. CDR3 coding DNA: TGTGCCAGCAGCCGGGTCCAGGCGGGTGAAGCTTTCTTT.

This clone was picked up many times. The J gene is TRBJ2-7, the V gene TRBV5-5; 7 bases match TRBD1. V shed 4 bases and J 3 bases; nucleotides not matched to a gene: 4. CDR1 is SGHKS, CDR2 YYEKEE, per germline (reference sequence). This CDR3 is 13 amino acids long. The CDR3 sequence: CASSHGTVYEQYF. The CDR3 DNA is TGTGCCAGCAGCCATGGGACAGTCTACGAGCAGTACTTC.

This clone was recorded many times. The V call is TRBV7-9, the J call TRBJ2-1, with TRBD2 identical over 12 bases. V was clipped by 5 bases and J by 4 bases; unmatched bases: 9. Looked up from germline, CDR1 is SEHNR and CDR2 is FQNEAQ (reference sequence). The length of the CDR3 is 17 residues. CDR3 sequence: CASSPRLLAGGYNEQFF. In DNA, the CDR3 is TGTGCCAGCAGCCCCAGACTACTAGCGGGAGGTTACAATGAGCAGTTCTTC.

This clone has at least ten counts. CDR3 residues: CASSFATGDTDTQYF. In DNA, the CDR3 is TGTGCCAGCAGTTTCGCCACCGGGGACACAGATACGCAGTATTTT. The chain couples TRBV28 to TRBJ2-3; D perhaps matches TRBD2 (5 bases). This CDR3 region has 15 residues. V was cut by 3 bases and J by 2 bases, with 12 bases left in between. Germline CDR1 reads MDHEN; CDR2 reads SYDVKM.

This clone has a count of ten or more. The chain employs TRBV20-1 and TRBJ2-7; TRBD2 matches 15 bases. Germline V gene lookup returns CDR1 DFQATT and CDR2 SNEGSKA (reference sequence). CDR3 length equals 19 residues. V lost 6 bases to trimming and J lost 0 bases; unmatched junction nucleotides: 15. The CDR3 nucleotides are TGCAGTGCCACGCCCCGGACTAGCGGGAGGGGACTTAGCTCCTACGAGCAGTACTTC. Translating gives CSATPRTSGRGLSSYEQYF.

The V gene is TRBV28, the J gene TRBJ2-7; D not resolved. Germline CDR1 and CDR2: MDHEN and SYDVKM. V lost 4 bases, J lost 0 bases, and 16 bases lay in between. The CDR3 contains 16 residues. The CDR3 DNA follows: TGTGCCAGCAGTTCAGCTGAGACGCGGAGCTCCTACGAGCAGTACTTC. It translates to CASSSAETRSSYEQYF.

This clone was observed at least ten times. The chain carries TRBV11-2 and TRBJ2-3; D may be TRBD2 (6 bases). CDR1 and CDR2 from the germline V gene are SGHAT and FQNNGV. CDR3 size: 17 residues. The germline V and J ends were trimmed by 2 bases and 5 bases, with 20 bases remaining between them. For the CDR3, the DNA is TGTGCCAGCAGCTTATATAGGTGGGAGCGAGCGGGAGATACGCAGTATTTT. Protein product: CASSLYRWERAGDTQYF.

This clone has a count of ten or more. V usage is TRBV4-2 and J usage is TRBJ2-1; 7 positions agree with TRBD2. Germline V CDR1 and CDR2: LGHNA, YNFKEQ. Germline trimming cut 0 bases from V and 0 bases from J; bases unmatched to any gene: 2. The length of the CDR3 is 16 residues. CDR3: CASSQEGGSSYNEQFF. The CDR3 DNA follows: TGTGCCAGCAGCCAAGAGGGCGGGAGCTCCTACAATGAGCAGTTCTTC.

This clone was found many times. The chain recombines TRBV20-1 with TRBJ1-5; D is unclear. The CDR3 is 12 residues long. V was cut by 2 bases and J by 6 bases, with 8 bases left in between. CDR1 and CDR2 from the germline V gene are DFQATT and SNEGSKA (reference sequence). CDR3 protein: CSARYSGQPQHF. CDR3 coding DNA: TGCAGTGCTAGATACAGCGGTCAGCCCCAGCATTTT.

This clone was found many times. The chain uses TRBV28 and TRBJ2-1; 10 nucleotides match TRBD2. Per germline, CDR1 MDHEN and CDR2 SYDVKM. There are 15 residues in the CDR3. After removal of 6 bases from V and 4 bases from J, the junction contained 6 bases not matched to a gene. CDR3 coding DNA: TGTGCCAGCAGCCGGACTAGCGGAGGGTACAATGAGCAGTTCTTC. Protein: CASSRTSGGYNEQFF.

By share, this clone ranks as medium-sized. The chain recombines TRBV19 with TRBJ2-7; TRBD2 matches at 10 bases. The CDR3 has 14 amino acids. Per germline, CDR1 LNHDA and CDR2 SQIVND (reference sequence). Trimming at V came to 6 bases and at J to 1 base, leaving 3 bases not matched to a gene. The DNA of the CDR3 is TGTGCCAGTAGGGCTAGCGGGAGATCCTACGAGCAGTACTTC. This sequence encodes CASRASGRSYEQYF.

A note on this clone: Mismatch with germline at one junction end may stem from a read error. The rearrangement uses TRBV4-2 and TRBJ2-1; D unclear. Germline V CDR1 and CDR2: LGHNA, YNFKEQ. The CDR3 has 13 residues. The CDR3 DNA is TGTACCAGCAGCCAAGAGATCTGGAATGAGCAGTTCTTC. It codes for CTSSQEIWNEQFF.

CDR3 DNA: TGTGCCACCAGTGACCGGATAGGGAAATTCTCGGGCAATGAGCAGTTCTTC. Translating gives CATSDRIGKFSGNEQFF. The chain uses TRBV24-1 and TRBJ2-1, with D unresolved. The CDR3 covers 17 residues. The V gene's germline CDR1 is KGHDR and CDR2 SFDVKD. Trimming took 4 bases from V and 6 from J, leaving 21 bases between them.

A few counts support this clone. Being one base from a much bigger clone, this may be a read error. Other nucleotide sequences from this sample produce the same CDR3. V usage is TRBV20-1 and J usage is TRBJ2-3, with D hard to call. Deletions cut 3 bases from V and 0 bases from J, with 7 bases between. The CDR3 has 13 residues. From germline, CDR1 is DFQATT and CDR2 SNEGSKA (reference sequence). The CDR3 DNA reads as TGCAGTGCTAGTGGTCTCAGCACAGATACGCAGTATTTT. As protein: CSASGLSTDTQYF.

This chain uses TRBV27 with TRBJ2-3; 14 bases are shared with TRBD2. Unmatched junction bases numbered 5, after V lost 4 bases and J lost 2 bases. Germline values: CDR1 MNHEY, CDR2 SMNVEV (reference sequence). This CDR3 comprises 17 residues. For the CDR3, the DNA is TGTGCCAGCAGTTCACGACTAGCGGGAGGGCTCACAGATACGCAGTATTTT. Translation: CASSSRLAGGLTDTQYF.

The sample holds many counts of this clone. The V and J genes are TRBV5-1 and TRBJ2-7; 9 bases are a match to TRBD1. CDR3 length: 15 residues. J was trimmed by 6 bases and V by 5 bases; bases with no gene match: 12. The germline CDR1 and CDR2 sequences are SGHRS and YFSETQ. CDR3 region: CASRITGGSYGEQYF. CDR3 sequence (DNA): TGCGCCAGCAGAATAACAGGGGGCAGCTACGGCGAGCAGTACTTC. The entire variable domain, with the rest obtained from reference TRBV5-1 and TRBJ2-7, is as follows: KAGVTQTPRYLIKTRGQQVTLSCSPISGHRSVSWYQQTPGQGLQFLFEYFSETQRNKGNFPGRFSGRQFSNSRSEMNVSTLELGDSALYLCASRITGGSYGEQYFGPGTRLTVT.

The sample holds many counts of this clone. Being one base from a much bigger clone, this may be a read error. At the DNA level, this CDR3 is encoded by other sequences in the same sample as well. The V and J genes are TRBV2 and TRBJ1-2; TRBD1 is a possible D gene (5 bases). The V gene's germline CDR1 is SNHLY and CDR2 FYNNEI. CDR3 length: 11 residues. The DNA of the CDR3 is TGTGCAAGCAGGGATAAGGGAGGCTACACCTTC. This gives the protein CASRDKGGYTF. Full variable domain (remainder filled in from reference TRBV2 and TRBJ1-2): EPEVTQTPSHQVTQMGQEVILRCVPISNHLYFYWYRQILGQKVEFLVSFYNNEISEKSEIFDDQFSVERPDGSNFTLKIRSTKLEDSAMYFCASRDKGGYTFGSGTRLTVV.

This clone was observed at least ten times. V gene TRBV9 combines with J gene TRBJ2-6; tentative D call: TRBD2 (5 bases). This CDR3 is 14 amino acids long. Germline V gene data show CDR1 as SGDLS and CDR2 as YYNGEE. The germline V and J ends were trimmed by 6 bases and 3 bases, with 10 bases remaining between them. CDR3 protein: CASTQGGGANVLTF. CDR3 sequence (DNA): TGTGCCAGCACCCAAGGAGGTGGGGCCAACGTCCTGACTTTC.

This clone has a count of ten or more. The junction departs from the called germline gene at one end, perhaps through a read error. The sample carries other DNA sequences with the same CDR3. This chain joins TRBV4-1 and TRBJ1-1; 7 nucleotides line up with TRBD1. Germline lookup yields CDR1 MGHRA and CDR2 YSYEKL. The CDR3 length is 16 residues. The CDR3 nucleotides are TGCGCCAGTAGCCAAGTTCCAGGGGGAGGAGACACTGAAGCTTTCTTT. Encoded protein: CASSQVPGGGDTEAFF.

This clone was seen repeatedly, ten times or more. The chain links TRBV6-1 to TRBJ1-6, with unresolved D. The CDR3 spans 15 residues. Germline V gene data show CDR1 as MNHNS and CDR2 as SASEGT. Trimming removed 6 bases at V and 8 bases at J, with 17 bases between. For the CDR3, the DNA is TGTGCCAGCAGCGGGGTGCAATCCGAATATTCACCCCTCCACTTT. It codes for CASSGVQSEYSPLHF.

This clone was seen ten or more times. The same CDR3 arises from other DNA sequences in this sample as well. The chain recombines TRBV20-1 with TRBJ1-1; no definite D call. Germline values: CDR1 DFQATT, CDR2 SNEGSKA (reference sequence). This CDR3 is 12 amino acids long. V was cut by 0 bases and J by 1 base, with 3 bases left in between. The CDR3: CSARDPNTEAFF. The CDR3 region has the DNA TGCAGTGCTAGAGATCCGAACACTGAAGCTTTCTTT.

This clone was seen many times. The chain combines TRBV4-2 with TRBJ1-3, with D perhaps matching TRBD1 (6 bases). This CDR3 has 18 residues. CDR1 is LGHNA, CDR2 YNFKEQ, per germline. V was pared by 1 base and J by 0 bases, with 16 bases between. The CDR3 DNA is TGTGCCAGCAGCCAAGTTTTCGGACAGAGTTTCTCTGGAAACACCATATATTTT. Protein product: CASSQVFGQSFSGNTIYF.